The present entry profiles one T cell receptor (beta chain) with its context. Its antigen is still unknown. This entry comes from a study of CD8 T cells in ankylosing spondylitis. Study-wide results and caveats: One TCR beta motif, made up of eight highly homologous variants, appeared characteristic of ankylosing spondylitis blood. Significantly higher representation of disease-linked clones was reported for matched ankylosing spondylitis synovial fluid.

In making TCR beta libraries, quantitative 5'-RACE with molecular barcodes was used. MiXCR, run by TCRdb on the 5' RACE reads, gives a single entry per CDR3 protein. The sample carries more than 600,000 distinct CDR3 sequences, 15% to 20% recorded once. V dropped 10 bases and J dropped 8; count of bases not matched to a gene: 11. In germline, CDR1 is SGHVS, CDR2 FNYEAQ. This CDR3 has 14 residues. The chain joins TRBV7-6 to TRBJ1-4; 9 nucleotides line up with TRBD1. Material for sequencing was blood, either unsorted or a sorted T cell fraction (not recorded which). This receptor was obtained from a male donor with ankylosing spondylitis. Written as DNA, the CDR3 is TGTGCCACCCGAACGGGACAGGGAGAAGAAAAACTGTTTTTT. Translated, it gives CATRTGQGEEKLFF.